This T cell receptor (beta chain) was documented in a study of T cell responses to AZD1222 COVID-19 vaccine. Study-level results: Just 5 to 7 AZD1222 recipients were seropositive at baseline.

Clones were read by immunoSEQ multiplex PCR, and TCRdb kept only the in-frame ones, dropping some. The sample shows around 15,000 clones, about nine tenths of them seen only once. V was pared by 6 bases and J by 5 bases, with 11 bases between. Germline V lookup: CDR1 KGHSH, CDR2 LQKENI. The CDR3 is 13 amino acids. Concerning this clone: Its target is unknown.

The TCR sequence derives from an adult who received the AZD1222 COVID-19 vaccine. The starting material was peripheral blood, obtained 28 days after the second AZD1222 dose. The chain couples TRBV18 to TRBJ1-5, with D maybe TRBD1 (5 bases). CDR3 in amino acids: CASSMGGDQPQHF. In DNA, the CDR3 is TGTGCCAGCTCCATGGGGGGGGATCAGCCCCAGCATTTT.